This is a list of T cell receptor beta chains from one sample in a study of monozygotic twins with inflammatory bowel disease. After re-calling the 5' RACE reads, TCRdb lists one entry per CDR3 protein, DNA absent. In all, the sample yields fewer than 450,000 distinct CDR3 sequences. Sequencing input: blood. The receptors derive from a human donor with ulcerative colitis or Crohn's disease, or a healthy co-twin of an affected twin (not recorded which). The CDR3 runs from the conserved cysteine through the conserved F or W.

v_gene,j_gene,CDR3aa
TRBV7-2,TRBJ2-1,CASSVRTGQIDEQFF
TRBV3-1,TRBJ2-1,CASSQAQGHYNEQFF
TRBV28,TRBJ2-5,CASSLPGARGETQYF
TRBV6-5,TRBJ1-1,CASSYNRRSNTEAFF
TRBV20-1,TRBJ1-1,CSAGDRMNTEAFF
TRBV27,TRBJ1-5,CASSHNIRETNQPQHF
TRBV30,TRBJ2-5,CAWTRQGQETQYF
TRBV4-3,TRBJ2-7,CASSQDSGTGGNEQYF
TRBV19,TRBJ1-5,CASSIQGSNQPQHF
TRBV2,TRBJ1-1,CASRLQSRQEQAFF
TRBV5-1,TRBJ2-2,CASSLGHTNTGELFF
TRBV20-1,TRBJ1-2,CSGIRRGQVDGYTF
TRBV7-9,TRBJ2-7,CASSLQALGTYEQYF
TRBV7-6,TRBJ2-7,CASSMDSPYEQYF
TRBV5-1,TRBJ1-1,CASTSSPGGTEAFF
TRBV7-3,TRBJ2-1,CASSLSLAGAMQFF
TRBV2,TRBJ2-3,CASSEARPDTQYF
TRBV5-1,TRBJ2-7,CASSLVADSYEQYF
TRBV5-1,TRBJ2-3,CASSLMGFTDTQYF
TRBV27,TRBJ2-4,CASSYQGVDIQYF
TRBV27,TRBJ1-1,CASSPRSAWTGGTEAFF
TRBV4-2,TRBJ2-5,CASSQRGTKETQYF
TRBV2,TRBJ2-7,CASSPTQGGYEQYF
TRBV10-3,TRBJ1-4,CATRDRGGDEKLFF
TRBV20-1,TRBJ1-1,CSIIRGANTEAFF
TRBV7-3,TRBJ1-1,CASSQTGVNTEAFF
TRBV30,TRBJ2-7,CAWSVQMVGEQYF
TRBV6-2/TRBV6-3,TRBJ2-1,CASSFFYNEQFF
TRBV25-1,TRBJ1-1,CASNRVLGTEAFF
TRBV5-1,TRBJ2-7,CASRSAGGSEQYF
TRBV6-5,TRBJ2-2,CASSYAGRAVTGELFF
TRBV6-2/TRBV6-3,TRBJ2-5,CASSYEGHETQYF
TRBV2,TRBJ2-2,CASKAGNTGELFF
TRBV20-1,TRBJ1-4,CSARARAPQEKLFF
TRBV7-3,TRBJ1-1,CASSQPPGGTEAFF
TRBV4-1,TRBJ2-5,CARGSGGGHPEQETQYF
TRBV4-1,TRBJ2-5,CASSLRLAGGGETQYF
TRBV5-1,TRBJ2-7,CASSLGAVTGSSYEQYF
TRBV4-3,TRBJ2-7,CASSQELLADSYEQYF
TRBV20-1,TRBJ2-4,CSASGQGYIQYF
TRBV7-3,TRBJ1-1,CASSLSGEGTEAFF
TRBV6-2/TRBV6-3,TRBJ2-1,CASTAMGVNNEQFF
TRBV4-3,TRBJ2-7,CASSQDWASGDDYEQYF
TRBV19,TRBJ2-7,CASSIRRNTYEQYF
TRBV7-2,TRBJ2-7,CASTFSGASYEQYF
TRBV15,TRBJ2-7,CATSRDTNQKNHNF
TRBV9,TRBJ2-2,CASNARPAATGELFF
TRBV4-3,TRBJ2-2,CATQGGGGTGELFF
TRBV5-1,TRBJ2-2,CASNETPNTGELFF
TRBV20-1,TRBJ2-6,CSARAQVALSGANVLTF
TRBV6-5,TRBJ1-5,CASSYPGGGTDNQPQHF
TRBV20-1,TRBJ1-5,CSARGTGNQPQHF
TRBV2,TRBJ1-3,CASSTDRGDTIYF
TRBV12-3/TRBV12-4,TRBJ2-7,CASSLNGVIGYEQYF
TRBV24-1,TRBJ2-2,CATSDWTGITGELFF